This TCR beta chain was recovered during a study of blood T cell repertoires in COVID-19. The assay was immunoSEQ multiplex PCR, and TCRdb's table has in-frame clones only and misses some. The table has some 230,000 clones, around 83% seen once. This clone was observed a handful of times. The CDR3 covers 16 residues. CDR1 and CDR2 (germline): SEHNR, FQNEAQ (reference sequence). Trimming left V 1 base short and J 2 bases short, with 15 bases between. This study enrolled people aged 18 to 89 from around 26 US geographic areas. The source material was PBMCs or T cells enriched from blood (not recorded which). The rearrangement joins TRBV7-9 to TRBJ2-7; a possible D gene is TRBD1 (5 bases). This clonotype originated in a woman in her 40s with acute COVID-19. The CDR3 DNA follows: TGTGCCAGCAGCTTAGTTGAAACAGGTACAACCTACGAGCAGTACTTC. This codes for CASSLVETGTTYEQYF.